These 29 T cell receptor beta chains came from one sample sequenced in a study of OX40 agonist ivuxolimab in advanced cancers. Measured with immunoSEQ multiplex PCR; TCRdb has only the in-frame clones, and not every one. The table has tens of thousands of clones, 89% seen once. The sample was CD4+ or CD8+ T cells sorted from blood, taken in a trial of the OX40 agonist ivuxolimab. These receptor sequences come from an adult with an advanced solid tumor such as melanoma, head and neck, liver or kidney cancer.

DNA for the CDR3: TGTGCCAGCAGCTTAAACGGGGGGCGAGGCACCTACAATGAGCAGTTCTTC. Translating it yields CASSLNGGRGTYNEQFF. The chain links TRBV7-3 to TRBJ2-1; tentative D call: TRBD2 (7 bases). V was pared by 1 base and J by 2 bases, with 15 bases between. Germline V gives CDR1 SGHTA, CDR2 FQGTGA. This CDR3 has 17 residues.

The V and J genes are TRBV29-1 and TRBJ1-1; no reliable D call. V gave up 7 bases and J gave up 4 bases, with 19 bases separating them. This CDR3 contains 14 residues. Looked up from germline, CDR1 is SQVTM and CDR2 is ANQGSEA. The CDR3 loop is CSAPHPTVATEAFF. The CDR3 DNA is TGCAGCGCCCCTCACCCAACTGTGGCCACTGAAGCTTTCTTT.

This clone was counted once. The chain employs TRBV10-2 and TRBJ2-3, with 7 bases identical to TRBD2. This CDR3 spans 15 amino acids. With V trimmed by 10 bases and J by 7 bases, 17 bases remained unmatched. The germline V gene has CDR1 WSHSY and CDR2 SAAADI. In nucleotides, the CDR3 is TGCGCCATCTCCTTAGCGGGCCCCCGGTCGCATACGCAGTATTTT. It codes for CAISLAGPRSHTQYF.

In this sample, this clone turned up a few times. The chain employs TRBV4-1 and TRBJ2-1, with D possibly being TRBD1 or TRBD2 (5 bases each). The CDR3 is made up of 17 amino acids. Trimming stripped 0 bases from V and 4 bases from J, with 16 bases between. CDR1 is MGHRA, CDR2 YSYEKL, per germline. The CDR3 region has the DNA TGCGCCAGCAGCCAAGATGTCCGGGTCGAGGGGTACAATGAGCAGTTCTTC. Translating it yields CASSQDVRVEGYNEQFF.

The chain recombines TRBV5-1 with TRBJ2-1; D may be TRBD1 (6 bases). V lost 7 bases to trimming and J lost 9 bases, with 17 bases between them. This CDR3 is built from 13 residues. The germline V gene has CDR1 SGHRS and CDR2 YFSETQ. The CDR3 loop is CASAGWGPGEQFF. The CDR3 DNA reads TGCGCCAGCGCTGGCTGGGGGCCGGGTGAGCAGTTCTTC.

This chain uses TRBV25-1 with TRBJ1-6; 8 positions match TRBD1. Germline lookup yields CDR1 MGHDK and CDR2 SYGVNS. This CDR3 comprises 14 residues. J lost 14 bases, V lost 6 bases, and 12 bases had no gene match. CDR3: CASSRTGGPGALHF. As DNA, the CDR3 is TGTGCCAGCAGCCGAACAGGGGGTCCGGGAGCCCTCCACTTT.

This chain connects TRBV2 to TRBJ2-5; D may be TRBD2 (5 bases). This CDR3 comprises 15 residues. V dropped 6 bases and J dropped 0 bases, with 14 bases sitting between them. The V gene's germline CDR1 is SNHLY and CDR2 FYNNEI. The CDR3, as DNA: TGTGCCAGCAGCCAAGGCCTAGCCAACCAAGAGACCCAGTACTTC. Translating it yields CASSQGLANQETQYF.

V and J are TRBV19 and TRBJ2-5, with TRBD1 matching over 9 bases. Unmatched junction bases numbered 5, after V lost 2 bases and J lost 7 bases. CDR3 length: 14 amino acids. In germline, CDR1 is LNHDA, CDR2 SQIVND (reference sequence). The chain's CDR3 is CASSISGQGRTQYF. As DNA, the CDR3 is TGTGCCAGTAGTATATCGGGACAGGGTAGGACCCAGTACTTC.

V and J are TRBV27 and TRBJ2-4; 8 bases fit TRBD2. V shed 5 bases and J 3 bases; nucleotides not matched to a gene: 15. The CDR3 is 18 residues long. Germline V lookup: CDR1 MNHEY, CDR2 SMNVEV (reference sequence). The CDR3 DNA reads TGTGCCAGCAGTCCGATCCCAAGACTAGCGACGGGCAAAAACATTCAGTACTTC. This translates into CASSPIPRLATGKNIQYF.

The CDR3 DNA reads as TGTGCCAGCTCAGGGCGCACAGATACGCAGTATTTT. Amino acids: CASSGRTDTQYF. The chain is built from TRBV28 and TRBJ2-3, with a tentative D call TRBD1 (5 bases). Germline lookup yields CDR1 MDHEN and CDR2 SYDVKM. CDR3 length: 12 residues. V lost 8 bases and J lost 1, with 7 bases in between.

V and J are TRBV19 and TRBJ2-7; 9 positions match TRBD2. Germline CDR1 reads LNHDA; CDR2 reads SQIVND (reference sequence). CDR3 size: 15 residues. Trimming took 9 bases from V and 4 from J; bases not matched to a gene: 13. The CDR3 spells CASRITGTSSYEQYF. CDR3 DNA sequence: TGTGCCAGCCGAATCACCGGGACTAGCTCGTACGAGCAGTACTTC.

V and J are TRBV11-3 and TRBJ2-3, with D uncertain. Germline-derived CDR1 and CDR2 are SGHNT and YENEEA. CDR3 length: 12 residues. Trimming shortened V by 1 base and J by 8 bases, and 7 bases separated the two germline ends. CDR3 amino acids: CASSLASATQYF. The CDR3 region has the DNA TGTGCCAGCAGCTTAGCGAGTGCTACGCAGTATTTT.

This clone qualifies as medium-sized. The chain joins TRBV6-5 to TRBJ1-1; D gene ambiguous. Germline lookup yields CDR1 MNHEY and CDR2 SVGAGI. Trimming removed 2 bases at V and 5 bases at J, with 9 bases between. The CDR3 extends over 13 amino acids. The CDR3 is CASSYRPETEAFF. The CDR3 DNA sequence: TGTGCCAGCAGTTACCGCCCGGAGACTGAAGCTTTCTTT.

The CDR3 DNA reads TGTGCCAGCAGTTTGCTTCAGGGAGGGATAATCGGTGAAAAACTGTTTTTT. This gives the protein CASSLLQGGIIGEKLFF. This rearrangement joins TRBV28 to TRBJ1-4, with D tentatively TRBD1 (5 bases). Germline assignment: CDR1 MDHEN and CDR2 SYDVKM. The ends were cut back, 3 bases at V and 7 bases at J, with 21 bases in the middle. The CDR3 loop spans 17 amino acids.

This clone was picked up one time. The CDR3 region is CASSRDSNSPLHF. The CDR3 coding sequence is TGCGCCAGCAGCCGGGACAGCAATTCACCCCTCCACTTT. V is TRBV5-1 and J is TRBJ1-6; 7 bases are shared with TRBD1. The junction had 2 bases not matched to a gene; V was cut back by 4 bases and J by 7 bases. CDR3 size: 13 residues. CDR1 and CDR2 from the germline V gene are SGHRS and YFSETQ.

The chain recombines TRBV28 with TRBJ1-2; D uncertain. Trimming removed 5 bases at V and 8 bases at J, with 12 bases between. The germline V gene has CDR1 MDHEN and CDR2 SYDVKM. CDR3 size: 12 residues. CDR3 loop: CASSTTSEGYTF. For the CDR3, the DNA is TGTGCCAGCAGTACAACGTCGGAGGGCTACACCTTC.

The chain combines TRBV11-2 with TRBJ2-1, with 11 bases identical to TRBD1. The germline V gene encodes CDR1 SGHAT and CDR2 FQNNGV. CDR3 length: 16 amino acids. V lost 6 bases and J lost 7; bases outside the gene matches: 11. The CDR3 bases are TGTGCCAGCAGTTCCTTCCCCGGGACAGGGGGAAATGAGCAGTTCTTC. Its translation is CASSSFPGTGGNEQFF.

This chain connects TRBV5-3 to TRBJ1-2; possibly TRBD1 for D (5 bases). TRBV5-3 is reported as an ORF; its role is uncertain. This CDR3 is built from 10 residues. CDR3 nucleotides: TGTGGTCCAAAGGGGTATGGCTACACCTTC. This encodes CGPKGYGYTF.

This clone was observed a handful of times. V gene TRBV10-2 combines with J gene TRBJ1-5; D not certain. The germline CDR1 and CDR2 sequences are WSHSY and SAAADI. Trimming pared 3 bases from V and 1 base from J, leaving 7 bases between. There are 14 residues in the CDR3. CDR3 loop: CASSDWISNQPQHF. As DNA, the CDR3 is TGCGCCAGCAGTGACTGGATAAGCAATCAGCCCCAGCATTTT.

This chain joins TRBV28 and TRBJ1-4, with TRBD1 identical over 8 bases. The CDR3 is 14 residues long. Trimming removed 6 bases from V and 7 bases from J; junction bases left unmatched: 7. Germline V lookup: CDR1 MDHEN, CDR2 SYDVKM. CDR3 loop: CASSHTGGGEKLFF. The DNA for the CDR3 is TGTGCCAGCAGCCACACAGGGGGTGGTGAAAAACTGTTTTTT. The entire variable domain, with the rest obtained from reference TRBV28 and TRBJ1-4, is as follows: DVKVTQSSRYLVKRTGEKVFLECVQDMDHENMFWYRQDPGLGLRLIYFSYDVKMKEKGDIPEGYSVSREKKERFSLILESASTNQTSMYLCASSHTGGGEKLFFGSGTQLSVL.

The chain carries TRBV6-6 and TRBJ2-1; possibly TRBD1 for D (6 bases). The CDR3 covers 12 residues. V lost 6 bases, J lost 7 bases, and 10 bases lay in between. Germline CDR1 and CDR2: MNHNY and SVGAGI (reference sequence). The CDR3 DNA reads as TGTGCCAGCAGCAGGGGAAAGAATGAGCAGTTCTTC. It codes for CASSRGKNEQFF.

The CDR3 sequence is CASSPRDTRYEQYF. The CDR3 DNA reads as TGTGCCAGCAGCCCCCGGGACACACGCTACGAGCAGTACTTC. The chain joins TRBV6-5 to TRBJ2-7; TRBD1 is a possible D gene (6 bases). Trimming took off 6 bases at V and 3 bases at J, with 15 bases between the two ends. CDR3 size: 14 residues. Germline V gives CDR1 MNHEY, CDR2 SVGAGI.

The chain joins TRBV7-9 to TRBJ1-3, with unresolved D. CDR3 length equals 13 residues. Germline V gene sequence: CDR1 SEHNR, CDR2 FQNEAQ (reference sequence). V was pared by 3 bases and J by 4 bases, with 7 bases between. CDR3 DNA sequence: TGTGCCAGCAGCTTGAATGCCGGAAACACCATATATTTT. Translated, it gives CASSLNAGNTIYF.

The chain links TRBV27 to TRBJ2-5; D could derive from TRBD1 or TRBD2 (6 bases each). V was pared by 1 base and J by 5 bases, with 11 bases between. Per germline, CDR1 MNHEY and CDR2 SMNVEV (reference sequence). The CDR3 consists of 14 residues. The CDR3 reads CASSLWEGGETQYF. CDR3 sequence (DNA): TGTGCCAGCAGTTTATGGGAAGGGGGGGAGACCCAGTACTTC.

The chain uses TRBV9 and TRBJ2-5; D ambiguous. This CDR3 is 13 amino acids long. The V gene lost 3 bases and the J gene lost 2 bases, with 8 bases spanning the gap. Germline V lookup: CDR1 SGDLS, CDR2 YYNGEE. The CDR3: CASSGLAQETQYF. CDR3 in DNA: TGTGCCAGCAGCGGCCTGGCTCAAGAGACCCAGTACTTC.

A single count supports this clone. The chain joins TRBV5-1 to TRBJ2-6; D not certain. The CDR3 loop spans 16 amino acids. CDR1 is SGHRS and CDR2 is YFSETQ in the germline V gene. V gave up 6 bases and J gave up 3 bases, with 16 bases separating them. CDR3 sequence (DNA): TGCGCCAGCACCCCCGACCCGGGTAATGGGGCCAACGTCCTGACTTTC. This gives the protein CASTPDPGNGANVLTF.

The gene calls are TRBV5-1 and TRBJ1-5; D remains ambiguous. Trimming left V 2 bases short and J 0 bases short, with 9 bases between. Germline V lookup: CDR1 SGHRS, CDR2 YFSETQ. The CDR3 runs 15 residues. The CDR3 spells CASSFTGDSNQPQHF. CDR3 coding DNA: TGCGCCAGCAGCTTCACCGGGGATAGCAATCAGCCCCAGCATTTT.

The chain couples TRBV6-5 to TRBJ1-1, with a tentative D call TRBD1 (5 bases). Trimming took off 8 bases at V and 8 bases at J, with 15 bases between the two ends. The CDR3 contains 12 residues. In germline, CDR1 is MNHEY, CDR2 SVGAGI. The CDR3 spells CASRTVRGEAFF. CDR3 in DNA: TGTGCCAGCCGTACTGTACGGGGGGAAGCTTTCTTT.

This rearrangement joins TRBV15 to TRBJ1-5; D gene uncertain. The V and J ends lost 0 bases and 7 bases respectively, with 7 bases between them. CDR1 and CDR2 (germline): LNHNV, YYDKDF (reference sequence). CDR3 length: 13 residues. The CDR3 reads CATSRDSGQPQHF. CDR3 bases: TGTGCCACCAGCAGAGATTCTGGGCAGCCCCAGCATTTT. Combining the CDR3 with reference TRBV15 and TRBJ1-5 gives the whole variable domain DAMVIQNPRYQVTQFGKPVTLSCSQTLNHNVMYWYQQKSSQAPKLLFHYYDKDFNNEADTPDNFQSRRPNTSFCFLDIRSPGLGDTAMYLCATSRDSGQPQHFGDGTRLSIL.